This record concerns one T cell receptor beta chain sequence. Its specificity is not known. This CDR3 is built from 18 residues. The trim removed 7 bases at V and 0 bases at J, leaving 13 bases unmatched. Looked up from germline, CDR1 is LNHDA and CDR2 is SQIVND (reference sequence). The sample belongs to a study of cytomegalovirus exposure and HLA in healthy donors. Overall study findings and caveats: The presence/absence work took it that sequencing depth was about the same across donors. HLA allele associations emerged for under 20,000 TCR beta sequences in a later analysis, at 0.05 false discovery rate. In the analysis, some V segments, TRBV6-2 and TRBV6-3 included, were excluded as indistinguishable.

The PCR employed 60 Vbeta primers together with 13 Jbeta primers. Some clones are missing from TCRdb's copy, which holds only in-frame ones; the method was immunoSEQ multiplex PCR. The data hold 65,000 or so clones, with roughly 80% observed a single time. The chain joins TRBV19 to TRBJ1-5; 9 bases agree with TRBD1. The source is a woman aged 40 to 50 in good health and CMV-seropositive. Sample: PBMCs. CDR3 sequence reads: CASTNYRTGVSSNQPQHF. In DNA form, the CDR3 reads TGTGCCAGTACCAATTATAGGACAGGGGTTTCTAGCAATCAGCCCCAGCATTTT.